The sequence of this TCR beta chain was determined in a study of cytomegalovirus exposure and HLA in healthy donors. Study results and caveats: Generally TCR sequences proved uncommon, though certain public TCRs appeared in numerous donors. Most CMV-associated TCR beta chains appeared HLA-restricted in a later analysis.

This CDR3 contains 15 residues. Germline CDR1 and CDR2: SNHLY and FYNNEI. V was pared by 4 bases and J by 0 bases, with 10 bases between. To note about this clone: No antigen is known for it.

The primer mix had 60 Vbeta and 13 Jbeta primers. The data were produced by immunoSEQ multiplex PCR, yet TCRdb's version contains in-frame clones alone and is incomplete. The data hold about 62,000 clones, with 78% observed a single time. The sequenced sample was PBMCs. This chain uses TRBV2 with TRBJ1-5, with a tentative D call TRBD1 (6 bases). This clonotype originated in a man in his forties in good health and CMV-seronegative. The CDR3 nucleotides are TGTGCCAGCAGTGCGACAGGCAATAGCAATCAGCCCCAGCATTTT. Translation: CASSATGNSNQPQHF.